In this sample, the clone carrying this T cell receptor (beta chain) turned up a few times. Antigen specificity is unknown. V gave up 6 bases and J gave up 4 bases; unmatched junction bases: 7. The CDR3 covers 16 residues. CDR1 and CDR2 (germline): SGHNT, YENEEA. Separation from the roughly 670-subject first cohort characterized the roughly 130-subject validation cohort, to which the donors belonged. This sample is part of a study of cytomegalovirus exposure and HLA in healthy donors. At the level of the study: The roughly 110 validation repertoires were reported in a later analysis to have been generated on the same platform as the approximately 700 first-cohort repertoires. Study-wide findings and caveats: Investigators reported over 150 TCR beta chains as tied to cytomegalovirus.

Sequencing used immunoSEQ multiplex PCR; TCRdb keeps in-frame clones, though not all of them. In the table there are tens of thousands of clones, approximately 95% of which are singletons. Sequenced input: PBMCs. The chain couples TRBV11-3 to TRBJ2-2; 11 positions match TRBD2. This receptor was taken from a woman aged 18 to 35 in good health and CMV-seronegative. The DNA of the CDR3 is TGTGCCAGCAGACCAACCGGGACTAGCGGCACCGGGGAGCTGTTTTTT. It codes for CASRPTGTSGTGELFF.